The 21 T cell receptor beta chains in this list originate from one sample, sequenced in a study of technical replicates of blood from a handful of donors. Measured with immunoSEQ multiplex PCR; TCRdb has only the in-frame clones, and not every one. The sample lists nearly 90,000 clones, about 95% occurring once. What was sequenced was T cells isolated from PBMCs. These TCRs come from a human donor in good health.

The chain recombines TRBV29-1 with TRBJ2-1; tentatively, D is TRBD2 (5 bases). Germline V gene data show CDR1 as SQVTM and CDR2 as ANQGSEA. V dropped 2 bases and J dropped 0 bases, with 5 bases sitting between them. The CDR3 is 13 amino acids. In DNA, the CDR3 is TGCAGCGTTGAAACTAGCTCCTACAATGAGCAGTTCTTC. It encodes CSVETSSYNEQFF.

The V and J genes are TRBV30 and TRBJ1-5, with D perhaps TRBD1 (6 bases). From germline, CDR1 is GTSNPN and CDR2 SVGIG (reference sequence). Between the trimmed V and J ends, which lost 0 bases and 4 bases, there was a span of 13 bases. CDR3 length equals 15 residues. CDR3: CAWSVGGPPNQPQHF. CDR3 in DNA: TGTGCCTGGAGTGTAGGGGGACCCCCGAATCAGCCCCAGCATTTT. The complete variable domain, with remaining parts taken from reference TRBV30 and TRBJ1-5, reads SQTIHQWPATLVQPVGSPLSLECTVEGTSNPNLYWYRQAAGRGLQLLFYSVGIGQISSEVPQNLSASRPQDRQFILSSKKLLLSDSGFYLCAWSVGGPPNQPQHFGDGTRLSIL.

The V call is TRBV2, the J call TRBJ1-2; a weak D match, TRBD1 (6 bases). CDR1 is SNHLY, CDR2 FYNNEI, per germline. V lost 8 bases and J 7 bases, leaving 23 bases between the germline ends. The CDR3 consists of 15 residues. As DNA, the CDR3 is TGTGCCAGCGAAGGGGGAGAGGCCGTAGGGGTTGGCTACACCTTC. It translates to CASEGGEAVGVGYTF.

The chain has TRBV29-1 and TRBJ2-7; 8 bases are shared with TRBD1. The V gene end was trimmed by 2 bases and the J gene end by 2 bases; junction bases not matched to a gene: 5. This CDR3 is 14 amino acids long. Germline V gene lookup returns CDR1 SQVTM and CDR2 ANQGSEA. In nucleotides, the CDR3 is TGCAGCGTTGAAAGGACAGGGAGCCCCTACGAGCAGTACTTC. Translated: CSVERTGSPYEQYF.

The V and J genes are TRBV10-3 and TRBJ1-1, with 7 bases identical to TRBD1. This CDR3 comprises 15 residues. Germline CDR1 ENHRY, CDR2 SYGVKD. After removal of 10 bases from V and 5 bases from J, the junction contained 16 bases not matched to a gene. The CDR3 here is CATWSDRVPTTEAFF. The CDR3 DNA is TGTGCCACCTGGAGCGACAGGGTACCAACAACTGAAGCTTTCTTT.

V gene TRBV5-4 combines with J gene TRBJ1-2; D is ambiguous. CDR3 size: 13 residues. Trimming left V 1 base short and J 4 bases short, with 8 bases between. Per germline, CDR1 SGHNT and CDR2 YYREEE (reference sequence). The DNA for the CDR3 is TGTGCCAGCAGCTTGAATACAGTCTATGGCTACACCTTC. Translated: CASSLNTVYGYTF.

This clone was observed a single time. J is TRBJ1-5 and V is TRBV4-2; D is perhaps TRBD1 (5 bases). V was clipped by 6 bases and J by 9 bases, with 15 bases between them. Germline V CDR1 and CDR2: LGHNA, YNFKEQ. The CDR3 covers 13 residues. This CDR3 is CASSQLQGWPQHF. The CDR3 DNA sequence: TGTGCCAGCAGTCAACTCCAGGGCTGGCCCCAGCATTTT.

V usage is TRBV9 and J usage is TRBJ1-5; D not certain. CDR3 length: 15 residues. The germline V gene has CDR1 SGDLS and CDR2 YYNGEE. V was pared by 4 bases and J by 1 base, with 12 bases between. The CDR3 DNA sequence: TGTGCCAGCAGCCCCTCCTTCGCGAGCAATCAGCCCCAGCATTTT. It encodes CASSPSFASNQPQHF.

V usage is TRBV4-2 and J usage is TRBJ1-5; D remains ambiguous. CDR1 and CDR2 from the germline V gene are LGHNA and YNFKEQ. With 1 base removed from V and 0 bases from J, the gap between germline ends came to 13 bases. The CDR3 has 17 amino acids. For the CDR3, the DNA is TGTGCCAGCAGCCAAGTTTGGCCAGATACTAGCAATCAGCCCCAGCATTTT. It encodes CASSQVWPDTSNQPQHF.

The CDR3 DNA reads TGTGCCAGCACCGGGACTAGCGGGAGAGATACGCAGTATTTT. Residues: CASTGTSGRDTQYF. The V gene is TRBV6-6, the J gene TRBJ2-3; 14 bases are a match to TRBD2. V shed 7 bases, J shed 5 bases, and the junction held 2 bases outside the gene matches. CDR3 length: 14 residues. Germline assignment: CDR1 MNHNY and CDR2 SVGAGI (reference sequence).

The V call is TRBV5-4, the J call TRBJ2-2; no clear D gene. Trimming took off 2 bases at V and 6 bases at J, with 11 bases between the two ends. Germline V CDR1 and CDR2: SGHNT, YYREEE (reference sequence). The CDR3 has 14 amino acids. In DNA form, the CDR3 reads TGTGCCAGCAGCTTCTCCTCGGGTCCCGGGGAGCTGTTTTTT. This encodes CASSFSSGPGELFF.

V gene TRBV25-1 combines with J gene TRBJ2-1, with TRBD2 matching over 7 bases. The V and J ends lost 5 bases and 4 bases, in that order; junction bases with no gene match: 2. Germline CDR1 reads MGHDK; CDR2 reads SYGVNS. The CDR3 totals 13 residues. The CDR3: CASSSGNYNEQFF. DNA for the CDR3: TGTGCCAGCAGTAGCGGGAATTACAATGAGCAGTTCTTC.

The CDR3 nucleotides are TGTGCCAGCAGCTCGGGGACAGGGGGCTATGGCTACACCTTC. Protein product: CASSSGTGGYGYTF. This rearrangement joins TRBV7-2 to TRBJ1-2; 11 positions match TRBD1. From germline, CDR1 is SGHTA and CDR2 FQGNSA. J was trimmed by 4 bases and V by 4 bases; bases with no gene match: 2. The CDR3 spans 14 residues.

The chain combines TRBV5-6 with TRBJ2-5; tentative D call: TRBD2 (5 bases). This CDR3 comprises 13 residues. Trimming removed 2 bases from V and 5 bases from J, with 10 bases in between. Germline-derived CDR1 and CDR2 are SGHDT and YYEEEE. As DNA, the CDR3 is TGTGCCAGCAGCTTCGGGGTACAGGAGACCCAGTACTTC. The encoded protein is CASSFGVQETQYF.

This clone was seen once. The J gene is TRBJ1-6, the V gene TRBV13; 9 positions agree with TRBD1. The CDR3 loop spans 16 amino acids. The germline V gene encodes CDR1 PRHDT and CDR2 FYEKMQ (reference sequence). V was clipped by 4 bases and J by 8 bases; unmatched bases: 9. The CDR3 nucleotides are TGTGCCAGCAGCTCCTATTACAGGGGGCGGCATTCACCCCTCCACTTT. It codes for CASSSYYRGRHSPLHF.

This chain joins TRBV4-3 and TRBJ2-3; 8 bases agree with TRBD2. The CDR3 has 15 residues. With V trimmed by 8 bases and J by 2 bases, 9 bases remained unmatched. Germline V gene data show CDR1 as LGHNA and CDR2 as YSLEER. The CDR3 here is CASRPTSVYTDTQYF. CDR3 DNA sequence: TGCGCCAGCCGGCCGACTAGCGTCTACACAGATACGCAGTATTTT.

The chain links TRBV6-1 to TRBJ1-5; tentative D call: TRBD1 (5 bases). CDR1 is MNHNS, CDR2 SASEGT, per germline. The CDR3 runs 15 residues. Trimming pared 4 bases from V and 3 bases from J, leaving 13 bases between. For the CDR3, the DNA is TGTGCCAGCAGTGCGCAGGGACTAAACAATCAGCCCCAGCATTTT. Translation gives CASSAQGLNNQPQHF.

The chain recombines TRBV10-3 with TRBJ1-5, with D perhaps matching TRBD1 (6 bases). The germline V gene encodes CDR1 ENHRY and CDR2 SYGVKD. CDR3 length equals 15 residues. With 0 bases removed from V and 4 bases from J, the gap between germline ends came to 10 bases. CDR3 protein: CAISESKQGNQPQHF. The CDR3 bases are TGTGCCATCAGTGAGTCGAAACAGGGTAATCAGCCCCAGCATTTT.

About this clone: This sample includes further DNA sequences coding for the same CDR3. The chain recombines TRBV27 with TRBJ2-7; the D is unclear. The CDR3 covers 13 residues. CDR1 and CDR2 from the germline V gene are MNHEY and SMNVEV (reference sequence). Trimming took off 6 bases at V and 1 base at J, with 10 bases between the two ends. CDR3 loop: CASSLGRSYEQYF. CDR3 DNA sequence: TGTGCCAGCAGCCTAGGCCGGTCCTACGAGCAGTACTTC.

The gene calls are TRBV2 and TRBJ2-3, with D unclear. The V gene's germline CDR1 is SNHLY and CDR2 FYNNEI. This CDR3 is 14 amino acids long. Trimming removed 6 bases from V and 0 bases from J, with 10 bases in between. The chain's CDR3 is CASRWRESTDTQYF. The CDR3 region has the DNA TGTGCCAGCAGATGGAGAGAGAGCACAGATACGCAGTATTTT.

This chain uses TRBV10-1 with TRBJ2-1, with 7 bases that match TRBD2. This CDR3 has 15 residues. Germline V gene data show CDR1 as WNHNN and CDR2 as SYGVQD (reference sequence). V was clipped by 6 bases and J by 6 bases; unmatched bases: 11. The CDR3 region is CASSPRLAEVNEQFF. The CDR3 DNA reads TGCGCCAGCAGCCCTCGACTAGCCGAAGTCAATGAGCAGTTCTTC.